These 14 T cell receptor beta chains share one sample of origin, sequenced in a study of Tregs in tolerant kidney transplant recipients. TCRdb's table, derived via immunoSEQ multiplex PCR, lists solely in-frame clones and lacks some. In total, the table holds 30,000 to 40,000 clones. Mixed chimerism was transient after nonmyeloablative marrow transplants from related graft donors. The specimen was CD4+ T cells from blood (PBMCs), collected 24 months after the transplant. Receptors originate from a human patient who received a combined kidney and bone marrow transplant. The graft donor may have contributed some T cells.

Turning to this clone: The read ends 3 residues before the CDR3 terminus; that terminus is restored from the germline J gene. The V call is TRBV5-6, the J call TRBJ1-5; 8 bases are a match to TRBD1. Trimming took 4 bases from V and 6 from J; bases not matched to a gene: 6. The CDR3 spans 14 residues. Germline-derived CDR1 and CDR2 are SGHDT and YYEEEE. CDR3 bases read: TGTGCCAGCAGCCTCGGACAGGGTGGTCAGCCC. Amino acids: CASSLGQGGQP. The full CDR3 protein reads CASSLGQGGQPQHF.

As to this clone: The DNA ends 3 residues before the CDR3 does, and the rest of the CDR3 is filled in from the germline J gene. The V gene is TRBV20-1, the J gene TRBJ1-4; 8 bases agree with TRBD1. Germline assignment: CDR1 DFQATT and CDR2 SNEGSKA (reference sequence). The V and J ends lost 3 bases and 5 bases, in that order; junction bases with no gene match: 5. The CDR3 has 14 residues. This chain's CDR3 is CSASIQGGNEKLFF. Incomplete CDR3 DNA: TGCAGTGCTAGTATACAGGGGGGAAATGAAAAA.

Comment on this clone: The CDR3 is cut off 3 residues early in the read; its end comes from the germline J gene. This chain joins TRBV20-1 and TRBJ1-1; D is unresolved. Between the trimmed V and J ends, which lost 3 bases and 5 bases, there was a span of 16 bases. Germline assignment: CDR1 DFQATT and CDR2 SNEGSKA (reference sequence). CDR3 size: 14 residues. CDR3 protein: CSASPLIVLTEAFF. CDR3 bases read: TGCAGTGCTAGCCCCCTTATAGTTTTAACTGAA.

A remark on this clone: The read ends 3 residues shy of where the CDR3 ends; the end is completed using the germline J gene. The chain recombines TRBV19 with TRBJ1-2, with 7 bases aligning to TRBD1. Germline CDR1 and CDR2: LNHDA and SQIVND (reference sequence). The V gene end was trimmed by 9 bases and the J gene end by 0 bases; junction bases not matched to a gene: 13. There are 16 residues in the CDR3. The part of the CDR3 DNA that was read is TGTGCCAGCGAAACTGGGACAGCTCAGACTAACTATGGC. It specifies CASETGTAQTNYG. Given in full, the CDR3 is CASETGTAQTNYGYTF.

As for this clone: The missing CDR3 end, 3 residues past where the read stops, is filled in from the germline J gene. The chain employs TRBV20-1 and TRBJ2-1; D remains ambiguous. Per the germline V gene, CDR1 is DFQATT and CDR2 is SNEGSKA (reference sequence). V was trimmed by 4 bases and J by 6 bases, leaving 10 bases between them. This CDR3 comprises 12 residues. CDR3 DNA (partial): TGCAGTGCTACCCTAGGCCTCAATGAG. Translation: CSATLGLNE. The full-length CDR3 reads as CSATLGLNEQFF.

The CDR3 loop reads CASSLEASDTQYF. The part of the CDR3 DNA that was read is TGTGCCAGCAGCTTAGAGGCTTCAGATACG. The rearrangement joins TRBV7-2 to TRBJ2-3; no firm D call. With the read ending 3 residues before the CDR3 end, the germline J gene is used to fill in that end. The CDR3 has 13 amino acids. Trimming removed 1 base at V and 4 bases at J, with 6 bases between. Looked up from germline, CDR1 is SGHTA and CDR2 is FQGNSA.

About this clone: The read stops 3 residues short of the end of the CDR3; the missing end is completed from the germline J gene. V gene TRBV14 combines with J gene TRBJ2-5; D possibly corresponds to TRBD2 (6 bases). Trimming removed 4 bases at V and 5 bases at J, with 17 bases between. The CDR3 consists of 15 residues. Germline V gene data show CDR1 as SGHDN and CDR2 as FVKESK. The CDR3 sequence: CASSPFRGLRETQYF. The part of the CDR3 DNA that was read is TGTGCCAGCAGCCCGTTTCGGGGACTCCGGGAGACC.

Worth noting for this clone: The sequence runs out 3 residues before the end of the CDR3; the remainder is reconstructed from the germline J gene. The chain is built from TRBV19 and TRBJ2-5, with D perhaps TRBD1 (5 bases). There are 13 residues in the CDR3. The germline V gene has CDR1 LNHDA and CDR2 SQIVND (reference sequence). V lost 4 bases and J lost 3, with 9 bases in between. This CDR3 is CASSTGIEETQYF. CDR3 DNA (partial): TGTGCCAGTAGTACAGGGATTGAAGAGACC. The full variable domain, its missing parts supplied by reference TRBV19 and TRBJ2-5, is DGGITQSPKYLFRKEGQNVTLSCEQNLNHDAMYWYRQDPGQGLRLIYYSQIVNDFQKGDIAEGYSVSREKKESFPLTVTSAQKNPTAFYLCASSTGIEETQYFGPGTRLLVL.

CDR3: CASSLADRRRRGELFF. The sequenced CDR3 bases are TGCGCCAGCAGCTTGGCTGACAGGCGCCGGAGAGGGGAG. The chain joins TRBV5-1 to TRBJ2-2, with D possibly being TRBD1 (6 bases). The read is 3 residues too short to cover the CDR3 end, so that end is filled in from the germline J gene. In germline, CDR1 is SGHRS, CDR2 YFSETQ. This CDR3 is 16 amino acids long. Trimming removed 0 bases at V and 8 bases at J, with 17 bases between.

Of note for this clone: The sequence runs out 3 residues before the end of the CDR3; the remainder is reconstructed from the germline J gene. The V and J genes are TRBV19 and TRBJ2-1; 9 bases are shared with TRBD2. The junction had 9 bases not matched to a gene; V was cut back by 5 bases and J by 4 bases. Germline assignment: CDR1 LNHDA and CDR2 SQIVND (reference sequence). The CDR3 spans 16 residues. The sequenced part of the CDR3 DNA is TGTGCCAGTAGTTCTAGACGGACTAGCGATTACAATGAG. This codes for CASSSRRTSDYNE. The whole CDR3 is CASSSRRTSDYNEQFF.

About this clone itself: The sequence runs out 3 residues before the end of the CDR3; the remainder is reconstructed from the germline J gene. The J gene is TRBJ2-7, the V gene TRBV2; D is perhaps TRBD2 (6 bases). V was trimmed by 7 bases and J by 3 bases, leaving 10 bases between them. The CDR3 consists of 12 residues. The germline V gene has CDR1 SNHLY and CDR2 FYNNEI. This CDR3 is CASTGRNYEQYF. CDR3 DNA, as far as it was read: TGTGCCAGCACAGGGAGGAACTACGAG.

CDR3 sequence: CASSIDLGQLYEQYF. CDR3 bases read: TGTGCCAGTAGTATAGATCTCGGACAACTCTACGAG. The V gene is TRBV19, the J gene TRBJ2-7; the D gene is possibly TRBD1 (5 bases). Read coverage stops 3 residues before the CDR3 terminus; the germline J gene supplies the remainder. Germline CDR1 LNHDA, CDR2 SQIVND (reference sequence). Trimming took off 0 bases at V and 3 bases at J, with 12 bases between the two ends. CDR3 length: 15 residues.

The covered CDR3 bases are TGTGCCAGCAGTTACCAGGCTAGCGGGAGGGATGAG. This translates into CASSYQASGRDE. The whole CDR3 sequence is CASSYQASGRDEQFF. V usage is TRBV6-2 or TRBV6-3 and J usage is TRBJ2-1; 12 bases agree with TRBD2. The read halts 3 residues ahead of the CDR3 end, with the missing end drawn from the germline J gene. V shed 2 bases, J shed 8 bases, and the junction held 4 bases outside the gene matches. The CDR3 runs 15 residues. The germline gives CDR1 MNHEY, CDR2 SVGEGT.

As for this clone: The read is 3 residues too short to cover the CDR3 end, so that end is filled in from the germline J gene. The V gene is TRBV5-1, the J gene TRBJ2-3, with D perhaps matching TRBD1 (6 bases). Trimming left V 5 bases short and J 2 bases short, with 12 bases between. The CDR3 runs to 14 residues. CDR1 is SGHRS, CDR2 YFSETQ, per germline. The sequenced part of the CDR3 DNA is TGCGCCAGCAGTTGGGACAAGAACACAGATACG. This gives the protein CASSWDKNTDT. The entire CDR3 protein is CASSWDKNTDTQYF.